Listed below are T cell receptor beta chains from one sample, sequenced in a study of cytomegalovirus exposure and HLA in healthy donors. The data were produced by immunoSEQ multiplex PCR, yet TCRdb's version contains in-frame clones alone and is incomplete. This table has 100,000 to 150,000 clones, approximately 80% appearing once. Sequencing input: PBMCs. These receptors all stem from a man in his thirties or forties in good health and CMV-seropositive. CDR3s include the opening cysteine and the closing phenylalanine or tryptophan. Fields, in order: J gene, clone size, V gene, D gene, CDR3 protein, CDR3 DNA. D genes are given only for firm matches. Where a row states a size, it is once, few, many or the class of an expanded clone; other rows omit it.

j_gene: TRBJ2-3; abundance: few; v_gene: TRBV11-3; d_gene: NA; CDR3aa: CASSLGGGRTDTQYF; CDR3nt: TGTGCCAGCAGCTTAGGGGGGGGGCGCACAGATACGCAGTATTTT
j_gene: TRBJ2-3; abundance: NA; v_gene: TRBV4-2; d_gene: NA; CDR3aa: CASSQVRGGTTDTQYF; CDR3nt: TGTGCCAGCAGCCAAGTAAGGGGGGGCACCACAGATACGCAGTATTTT
j_gene: TRBJ1-1; abundance: NA; v_gene: TRBV7-3; d_gene: NA; CDR3aa: CASSSTVNTEAFF; CDR3nt: TGTGCCAGCAGCTCTACAGTGAACACTGAAGCTTTCTTT
j_gene: TRBJ1-6; abundance: few; v_gene: TRBV5-1; d_gene: NA; CDR3aa: CASSSKTGELNSPLHF; CDR3nt: TGCGCCAGCAGCTCGAAGACAGGCGAACTGAATTCACCCCTCCACTTT
j_gene: TRBJ2-3; abundance: NA; v_gene: TRBV7-6; d_gene: TRBD2; CDR3aa: CASSLAGGGAADTQYF; CDR3nt: TGTGCCAGCAGCTTAGCCGGCGGGGGGGCCGCAGATACGCAGTATTTT
j_gene: TRBJ2-7; abundance: NA; v_gene: TRBV5-8; d_gene: NA; CDR3aa: CASSVRDSEQYF; CDR3nt: TGTGCCAGCAGCGTCAGGGATAGCGAGCAGTACTTC
j_gene: TRBJ2-3; abundance: NA; v_gene: TRBV2; d_gene: NA; CDR3aa: CASDPGVSTDTQYF; CDR3nt: TGTGCCAGCGATCCGGGGGTGAGCACAGATACGCAGTATTTT
j_gene: TRBJ2-3; abundance: NA; v_gene: TRBV5-1; d_gene: TRBD2; CDR3aa: CASSLGLSGGADTQYF; CDR3nt: TGCGCCAGCAGCTTGGGTCTCAGCGGGGGAGCAGATACGCAGTATTTT
j_gene: TRBJ1-2; abundance: NA; v_gene: TRBV10-3; d_gene: TRBD1; CDR3aa: CAISPGQRDGYTF; CDR3nt: TGTGCCATCAGTCCGGGACAGCGGGATGGCTACACCTTC
j_gene: TRBJ2-7; abundance: NA; v_gene: TRBV19; d_gene: NA; CDR3aa: CASSLRGNEQYF; CDR3nt: TGTGCCAGTTCATTAAGGGGGAACGAGCAGTACTTC
j_gene: TRBJ1-2; abundance: NA; v_gene: TRBV2; d_gene: TRBD1; CDR3aa: CASSGSGGYNYGYTF; CDR3nt: TGTGCCAGCAGTGGTTCAGGGGGTTATAACTATGGCTACACCTTC
j_gene: TRBJ2-2; abundance: once; v_gene: TRBV4-1; d_gene: NA; CDR3aa: CASSQWPWGRGDGELFF; CDR3nt: TGCGCCAGCAGCCAATGGCCCTGGGGCAGGGGTGACGGGGAGCTGTTTTTT
j_gene: TRBJ2-2; abundance: NA; v_gene: TRBV10-1; d_gene: TRBD2; CDR3aa: CASSASGDTGELFF; CDR3nt: TGCGCCAGCAGTGCTAGCGGGGACACCGGGGAGCTGTTTTTT
j_gene: TRBJ1-2; abundance: NA; v_gene: TRBV6-1; d_gene: NA; CDR3aa: CASSVVGGIDKNYGYTF; CDR3nt: TGTGCCAGCAGTGTTGTCGGGGGGATCGACAAGAACTATGGCTACACCTTC
j_gene: TRBJ2-7; abundance: NA; v_gene: TRBV2; d_gene: NA; CDR3aa: CASSEQGFAEQYF; CDR3nt: TGTGCCAGCAGTGAACAGGGGTTCGCCGAGCAGTACTTC
j_gene: TRBJ2-5; abundance: NA; v_gene: TRBV18; d_gene: TRBD1; CDR3aa: CASSPPTGGYFEETQYF; CDR3nt: TGTGCCAGCTCACCACCAACAGGGGGCTACTTTGAAGAGACCCAGTACTTC
j_gene: TRBJ2-1; abundance: NA; v_gene: TRBV18; d_gene: NA; CDR3aa: CASSPPLAAPNEQFF; CDR3nt: TGTGCCAGCTCACCACCCTTAGCGGCCCCAAATGAGCAGTTCTTC
j_gene: TRBJ2-2; abundance: NA; v_gene: TRBV6-5; d_gene: NA; CDR3aa: CASSYSTGELFF; CDR3nt: TGTGCCAGCAGTTATTCTACCGGGGAGCTGTTTTTT
j_gene: TRBJ2-1; abundance: NA; v_gene: TRBV2; d_gene: NA; CDR3aa: CASSVERAEQFF; CDR3nt: TGTGCCAGCAGTGTGGAGCGGGCTGAGCAGTTCTTC
j_gene: TRBJ1-4; abundance: NA; v_gene: TRBV2; d_gene: NA; CDR3aa: CASSDAGANEKLFF; CDR3nt: TGTGCCAGCAGTGACGCAGGGGCTAATGAAAAACTGTTTTTT
j_gene: TRBJ2-7; abundance: NA; v_gene: TRBV19; d_gene: TRBD1; CDR3aa: CASSMGTGGGEQYF; CDR3nt: TGTGCCAGTAGTATGGGGACAGGGGGCGGCGAGCAGTACTTC
j_gene: TRBJ2-5; abundance: NA; v_gene: TRBV7-6; d_gene: NA; CDR3aa: CASSWETSRETQYF; CDR3nt: TGTGCCAGCAGCTGGGAAACTAGTAGGGAGACCCAGTACTTC
j_gene: TRBJ2-3; abundance: NA; v_gene: TRBV5-5; d_gene: TRBD2; CDR3aa: CASSLVPREGADTQYF; CDR3nt: TGTGCCAGCAGCTTGGTTCCCCGGGAGGGTGCAGATACGCAGTATTTT
j_gene: TRBJ2-7; abundance: NA; v_gene: TRBV14; d_gene: NA; CDR3aa: CASSQDRGGRPPYEQYF; CDR3nt: TGTGCCAGCAGCCAAGATAGGGGAGGCAGGCCACCATACGAGCAGTACTTC
j_gene: TRBJ1-2; abundance: once; v_gene: TRBV9; d_gene: TRBD1; CDR3aa: CASSAGQGNYGYTF; CDR3nt: TGTGCCAGCAGCGCGGGACAGGGGAACTATGGCTACACCTTC
j_gene: TRBJ2-7; abundance: NA; v_gene: TRBV7-2; d_gene: TRBD2; CDR3aa: CASSLEASGNRYEQYF; CDR3nt: TGTGCCAGCAGCTTAGAGGCTAGCGGTAACCGTTACGAGCAGTACTTC
j_gene: TRBJ2-3; abundance: once; v_gene: TRBV5-1; d_gene: NA; CDR3aa: CASNWDHGADTQYF; CDR3nt: TGCGCCAGCAACTGGGATCACGGGGCAGATACGCAGTATTTT
j_gene: TRBJ2-7; abundance: NA; v_gene: TRBV6-1; d_gene: NA; CDR3aa: CASSEWDFGGYEQYF; CDR3nt: TGTGCCAGCAGTGAGTGGGACTTCGGAGGGTACGAGCAGTACTTC
j_gene: TRBJ1-4; abundance: NA; v_gene: TRBV11-2; d_gene: NA; CDR3aa: CASSLVGEEEKLFF; CDR3nt: TGTGCCAGCAGCTTAGTGGGGGAGGAGGAAAAACTGTTTTTT
j_gene: TRBJ1-1; abundance: NA; v_gene: TRBV30; d_gene: TRBD1; CDR3aa: CAFSRQGAEAFF; CDR3nt: TGTGCCTTCTCCAGACAGGGGGCTGAAGCTTTCTTT
j_gene: TRBJ1-5; abundance: NA; v_gene: TRBV4-1; d_gene: NA; CDR3aa: CASSPTWEQPQHF; CDR3nt: TGCGCCAGCAGCCCCACTTGGGAGCAGCCCCAGCATTTT
j_gene: TRBJ2-1; abundance: NA; v_gene: TRBV6-5; d_gene: TRBD2; CDR3aa: CASSYLAGVDNEQFF; CDR3nt: TGTGCCAGCAGTTACCTAGCGGGGGTCGACAATGAGCAGTTCTTC
j_gene: TRBJ1-5; abundance: NA; v_gene: TRBV30; d_gene: TRBD1; CDR3aa: CAWDNGQGAQPQHF; CDR3nt: TGTGCCTGGGATAACGGACAGGGTGCCCAGCCCCAGCATTTT
j_gene: TRBJ1-1; abundance: NA; v_gene: TRBV19; d_gene: TRBD1; CDR3aa: CATLTGGSPTEAFF; CDR3nt: TGTGCCACCTTGACAGGGGGAAGTCCCACTGAAGCTTTCTTT
j_gene: TRBJ2-7; abundance: NA; v_gene: TRBV6-1; d_gene: TRBD2; CDR3aa: CASRSGLAGGNEQYF; CDR3nt: TGTGCCAGCAGGTCGGGACTAGCGGGGGGAAACGAGCAGTACTTC
j_gene: TRBJ1-2; abundance: NA; v_gene: TRBV5-1; d_gene: TRBD1; CDR3aa: CASSLGQGWDYGYTF; CDR3nt: TGCGCCAGCAGCTTGGGACAGGGCTGGGACTATGGCTACACCTTC
j_gene: TRBJ2-7; abundance: NA; v_gene: TRBV5-8; d_gene: NA; CDR3aa: CASSIPRQYSTYEQYF; CDR3nt: TGTGCCAGCAGCATCCCCCGACAGTATTCTACCTACGAGCAGTACTTC
j_gene: TRBJ2-5; abundance: once; v_gene: TRBV5-1; d_gene: NA; CDR3aa: CASSSRTDKETQYF; CDR3nt: TGCGCCAGCAGCTCAAGGACAGATAAAGAGACCCAGTACTTC
j_gene: TRBJ2-7; abundance: NA; v_gene: TRBV15; d_gene: TRBD2; CDR3aa: CATSRDFASGGGWQYF; CDR3nt: TGTGCCACCAGCAGAGATTTTGCTAGCGGGGGAGGATGGCAGTACTTC
j_gene: TRBJ2-1; abundance: NA; v_gene: TRBV4-1; d_gene: TRBD1; CDR3aa: CASSWDRSSYNEQFF; CDR3nt: TGCGCCAGCAGCTGGGACAGGAGCTCCTACAATGAGCAGTTCTTC
j_gene: TRBJ1-6; abundance: NA; v_gene: TRBV4-1; d_gene: NA; CDR3aa: CASSQGMAIQPNSPLHF; CDR3nt: TGCGCCAGCAGCCAAGGAATGGCAATCCAACCAAATTCACCCCTCCACTTT
j_gene: TRBJ2-1; abundance: NA; v_gene: TRBV5-1; d_gene: TRBD2; CDR3aa: CASSGGGAFNEQFF; CDR3nt: TGCGCCAGCAGCGGCGGGGGGGCGTTCAATGAGCAGTTCTTC
j_gene: TRBJ2-7; abundance: NA; v_gene: TRBV5-1; d_gene: TRBD1; CDR3aa: CASSLEARTGGGDEQYF; CDR3nt: TGCGCCAGCAGCTTGGAGGCTCGGACAGGGGGCGGCGACGAGCAGTACTTC
j_gene: TRBJ1-6; abundance: NA; v_gene: TRBV2; d_gene: NA; CDR3aa: CASSEQSARTLHF; CDR3nt: TGTGCCAGCAGTGAACAGTCCGCCCGCACCCTCCACTTT
j_gene: TRBJ1-5; abundance: NA; v_gene: TRBV6-5; d_gene: NA; CDR3aa: CASSYSLDQPQHF; CDR3nt: TGTGCCAGCAGTTACAGCTTGGATCAGCCCCAGCATTTT
j_gene: TRBJ1-4; abundance: many; v_gene: TRBV11-2; d_gene: NA; CDR3aa: CASSYRKDSQATNEKLFF; CDR3nt: TGTGCCAGCAGCTATAGGAAGGACTCACAAGCAACTAATGAAAAACTGTTTTTT
j_gene: TRBJ2-2; abundance: NA; v_gene: TRBV27; d_gene: NA; CDR3aa: CASSPSGVPNTGELFF; CDR3nt: TGTGCCAGCAGTCCATCAGGGGTCCCGAACACCGGGGAGCTGTTTTTT
j_gene: TRBJ1-2; abundance: NA; v_gene: TRBV4-1; d_gene: NA; CDR3aa: CASSPKGLGGYGYTF; CDR3nt: TGCGCCAGCAGCCCTAAAGGGTTGGGGGGCTATGGCTACACCTTC
j_gene: TRBJ1-4; abundance: NA; v_gene: TRBV2; d_gene: NA; CDR3aa: CATRPGGDEKLFF; CDR3nt: TGTGCCACCAGACCCGGAGGGGATGAAAAACTGTTTTTT
j_gene: TRBJ1-2; abundance: NA; v_gene: TRBV6-4; d_gene: TRBD1; CDR3aa: CASSSGTGLPGYTF; CDR3nt: TGTGCCAGCAGTTCAGGGACAGGGCTTCCGGGCTACACCTTC
j_gene: TRBJ1-2; abundance: NA; v_gene: TRBV28; d_gene: NA; CDR3aa: CASSLQETDENSNYGYTF; CDR3nt: TGTGCCAGCAGCCTCCAAGAGACAGACGAAAACTCTAACTATGGCTACACCTTC
j_gene: TRBJ2-5; abundance: NA; v_gene: TRBV19; d_gene: NA; CDR3aa: CASSTEGRGKQYF; CDR3nt: TGTGCCAGTAGTACCGAGGGCAGGGGCAAGCAGTACTTC
j_gene: TRBJ2-7; abundance: NA; v_gene: TRBV19; d_gene: TRBD2; CDR3aa: CASKPTSGNSYEQYF; CDR3nt: TGTGCCAGTAAGCCGACTAGCGGGAACTCCTACGAGCAGTACTTC
j_gene: TRBJ2-3; abundance: NA; v_gene: TRBV18; d_gene: NA; CDR3aa: CASSPPAGGDTQYF; CDR3nt: TGTGCCAGCTCACCACCCGCGGGCGGAGATACGCAGTATTTT
j_gene: TRBJ1-5; abundance: few; v_gene: TRBV23-1; d_gene: NA; CDR3aa: CASSQWVGGRPANQPQHF; CDR3nt: TGCGCCAGCAGTCAATGGGTGGGGGGGAGGCCGGCTAATCAGCCCCAGCATTTT
j_gene: TRBJ2-1; abundance: NA; v_gene: TRBV11-2; d_gene: NA; CDR3aa: CASSSEGGDRNEQFF; CDR3nt: TGTGCCAGCAGCTCAGAGGGGGGAGATCGCAATGAGCAGTTCTTC
j_gene: TRBJ2-1; abundance: NA; v_gene: TRBV11-2; d_gene: TRBD2; CDR3aa: CASSFELAGGYNEQFF; CDR3nt: TGTGCCAGCAGCTTCGAACTAGCGGGGGGCTACAATGAGCAGTTCTTC
j_gene: TRBJ2-2; abundance: NA; v_gene: TRBV23-1; d_gene: NA; CDR3aa: CASSHGGGGPITGELFF; CDR3nt: TGCGCCAGCAGTCACGGAGGGGGGGGGCCTATCACCGGGGAGCTGTTTTTT
j_gene: TRBJ2-2; abundance: NA; v_gene: TRBV7-9; d_gene: TRBD1; CDR3aa: CASSGQGARGTGELFF; CDR3nt: TGTGCCAGCAGCGGACAGGGTGCCCGGGGCACCGGGGAGCTGTTTTTT